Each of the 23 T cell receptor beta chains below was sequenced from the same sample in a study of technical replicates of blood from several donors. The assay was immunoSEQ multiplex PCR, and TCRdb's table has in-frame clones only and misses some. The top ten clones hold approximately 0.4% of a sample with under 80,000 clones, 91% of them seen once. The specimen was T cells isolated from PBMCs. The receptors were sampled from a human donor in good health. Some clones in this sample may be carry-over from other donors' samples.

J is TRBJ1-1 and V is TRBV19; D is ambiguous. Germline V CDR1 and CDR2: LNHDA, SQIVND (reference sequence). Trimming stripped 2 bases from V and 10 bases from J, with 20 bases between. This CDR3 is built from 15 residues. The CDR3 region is CASSIPEGGWNAAFF. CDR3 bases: TGTGCCAGTAGTATACCCGAGGGAGGGTGGAACGCAGCTTTCTTT.

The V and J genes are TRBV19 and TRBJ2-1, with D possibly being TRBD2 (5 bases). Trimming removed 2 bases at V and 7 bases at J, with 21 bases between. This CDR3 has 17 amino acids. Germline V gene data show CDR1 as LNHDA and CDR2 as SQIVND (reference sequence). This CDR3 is CASSIPRSRNRGNEQFF. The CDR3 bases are TGTGCCAGTAGTATACCTCGTTCCCGAAACCGGGGAAATGAGCAGTTCTTC.

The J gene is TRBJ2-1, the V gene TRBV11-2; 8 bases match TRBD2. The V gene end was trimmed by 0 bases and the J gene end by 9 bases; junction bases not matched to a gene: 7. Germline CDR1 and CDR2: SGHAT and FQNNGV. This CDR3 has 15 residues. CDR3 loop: CASSLEREVNIEQFF. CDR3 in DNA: TGTGCCAGCAGCTTAGAGCGGGAGGTTAATATTGAGCAGTTCTTC.

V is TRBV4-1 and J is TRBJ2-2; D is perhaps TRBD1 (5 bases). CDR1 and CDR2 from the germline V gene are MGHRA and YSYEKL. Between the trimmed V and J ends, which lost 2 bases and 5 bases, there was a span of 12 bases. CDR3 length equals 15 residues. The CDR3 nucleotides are TGCGCCAGCAGCCAATATATCCAGGGTACCGGGGAGCTGTTTTTT. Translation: CASSQYIQGTGELFF.

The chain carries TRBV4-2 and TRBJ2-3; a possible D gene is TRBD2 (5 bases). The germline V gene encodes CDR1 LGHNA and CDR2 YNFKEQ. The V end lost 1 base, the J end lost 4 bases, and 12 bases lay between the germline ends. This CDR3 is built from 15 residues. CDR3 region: CASSQGDGESDTQYF. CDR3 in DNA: TGTGCCAGCAGCCAAGGGGATGGGGAGTCAGATACGCAGTATTTT.

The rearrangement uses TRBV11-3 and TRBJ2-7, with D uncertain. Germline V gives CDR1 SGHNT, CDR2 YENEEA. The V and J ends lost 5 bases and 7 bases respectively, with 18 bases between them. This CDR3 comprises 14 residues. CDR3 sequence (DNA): TGTGCCAGCAGCCCCACCCCAGGTCCGCGAGAGCAGTACTTC. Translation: CASSPTPGPREQYF.

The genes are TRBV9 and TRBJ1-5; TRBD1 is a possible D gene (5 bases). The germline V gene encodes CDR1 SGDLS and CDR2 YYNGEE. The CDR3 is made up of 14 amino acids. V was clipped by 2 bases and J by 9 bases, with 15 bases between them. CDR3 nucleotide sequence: TGTGCCAGCAGCGTTTCGGGGGACGTGGGGCCCCAGCATTTT. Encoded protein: CASSVSGDVGPQHF.

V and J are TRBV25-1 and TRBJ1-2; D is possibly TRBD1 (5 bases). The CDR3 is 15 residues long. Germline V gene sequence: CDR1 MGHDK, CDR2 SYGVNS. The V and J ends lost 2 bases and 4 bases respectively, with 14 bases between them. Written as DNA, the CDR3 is TGTGCCAGCAGTGAAGACAGCGATGGAACCTATGGCTACACCTTC. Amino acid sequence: CASSEDSDGTYGYTF.

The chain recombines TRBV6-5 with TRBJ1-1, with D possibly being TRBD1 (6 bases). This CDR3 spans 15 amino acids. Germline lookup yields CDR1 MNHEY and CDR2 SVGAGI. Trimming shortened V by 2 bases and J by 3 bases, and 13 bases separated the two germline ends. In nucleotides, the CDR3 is TGTGCCAGCAGTTACAGGGGGTTGGGGGACACTGAAGCTTTCTTT. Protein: CASSYRGLGDTEAFF.

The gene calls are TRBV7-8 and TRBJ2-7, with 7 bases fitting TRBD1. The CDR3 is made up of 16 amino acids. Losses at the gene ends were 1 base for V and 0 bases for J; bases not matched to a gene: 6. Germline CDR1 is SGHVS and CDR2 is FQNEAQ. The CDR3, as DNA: TGTGCCAGCAGCTTAGAATTCGGGGACAGCTCCTACGAGCAGTACTTC. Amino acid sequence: CASSLEFGDSSYEQYF.

CDR3 in DNA: TGTGCCAGCTCACCGGATCTAGAGGAAAAACTGTTTTTT. The encoded protein is CASSPDLEEKLFF. This chain joins TRBV18 and TRBJ1-4; D gene uncertain. The CDR3 is made up of 13 amino acids. V was clipped by 3 bases and J by 8 bases, with 10 bases between them. CDR1 and CDR2 from the germline V gene are KGHSH and LQKENI.

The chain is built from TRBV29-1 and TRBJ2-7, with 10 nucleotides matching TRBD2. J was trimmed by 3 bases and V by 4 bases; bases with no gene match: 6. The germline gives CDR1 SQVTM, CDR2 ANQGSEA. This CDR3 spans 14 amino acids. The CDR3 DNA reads TGCAGCGTTGTTCATCCTAGCGGGGGCTACGAGCAGTACTTC. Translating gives CSVVHPSGGYEQYF.

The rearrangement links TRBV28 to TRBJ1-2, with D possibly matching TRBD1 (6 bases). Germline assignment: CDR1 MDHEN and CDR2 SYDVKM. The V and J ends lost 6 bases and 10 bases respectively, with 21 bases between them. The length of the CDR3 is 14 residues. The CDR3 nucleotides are TGTGCCAGCAGGCTACAGGGACCTAGTTTTGCCTACACCTTC. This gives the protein CASRLQGPSFAYTF.

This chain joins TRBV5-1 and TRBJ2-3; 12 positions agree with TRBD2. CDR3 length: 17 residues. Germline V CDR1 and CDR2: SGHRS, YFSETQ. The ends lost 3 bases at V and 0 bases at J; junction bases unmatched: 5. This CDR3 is CASSYRLAGESTDTQYF. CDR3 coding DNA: TGCGCCAGCAGCTACCGACTAGCGGGGGAGAGCACAGATACGCAGTATTTT. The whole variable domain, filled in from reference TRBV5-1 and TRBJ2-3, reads KAGVTQTPRYLIKTRGQQVTLSCSPISGHRSVSWYQQTPGQGLQFLFEYFSETQRNKGNFPGRFSGRQFSNSRSEMNVSTLELGDSALYLCASSYRLAGESTDTQYFGPGTRLTVL.

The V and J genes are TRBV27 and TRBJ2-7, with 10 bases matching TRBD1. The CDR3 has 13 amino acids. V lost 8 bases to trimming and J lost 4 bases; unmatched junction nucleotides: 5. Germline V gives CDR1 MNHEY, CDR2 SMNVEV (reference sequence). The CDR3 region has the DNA TGTGCCAGCGGGCCGGGACAGGGGTACGAGCAGTACTTC. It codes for CASGPGQGYEQYF.

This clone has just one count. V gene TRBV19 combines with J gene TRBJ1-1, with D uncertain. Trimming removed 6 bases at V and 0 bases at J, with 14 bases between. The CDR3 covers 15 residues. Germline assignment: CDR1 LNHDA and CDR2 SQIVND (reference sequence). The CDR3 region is CASRNGVSMNTEAFF. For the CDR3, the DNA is TGTGCCAGTAGGAACGGTGTGAGTATGAACACTGAAGCTTTCTTT.

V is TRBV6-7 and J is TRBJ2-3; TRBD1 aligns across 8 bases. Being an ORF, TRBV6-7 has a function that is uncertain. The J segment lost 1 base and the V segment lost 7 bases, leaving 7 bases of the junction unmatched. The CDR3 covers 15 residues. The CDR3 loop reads CASTPDRVGTDTQYF. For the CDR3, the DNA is TGTGCCAGCACCCCGGACAGGGTGGGCACAGATACGCAGTATTTT.

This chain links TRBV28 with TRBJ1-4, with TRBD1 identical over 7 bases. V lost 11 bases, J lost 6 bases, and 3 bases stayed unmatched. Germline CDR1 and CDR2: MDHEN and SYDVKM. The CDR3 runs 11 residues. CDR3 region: CAVTGDEKLFF. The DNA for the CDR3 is TGTGCCGTCACAGGGGATGAAAAACTGTTTTTT.

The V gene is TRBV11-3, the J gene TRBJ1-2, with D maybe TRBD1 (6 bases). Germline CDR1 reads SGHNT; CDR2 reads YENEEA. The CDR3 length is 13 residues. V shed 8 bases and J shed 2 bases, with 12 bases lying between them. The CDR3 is CASSGARNYGYTF. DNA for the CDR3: TGTGCCAGCTCAGGGGCAAGAAACTATGGCTACACCTTC.

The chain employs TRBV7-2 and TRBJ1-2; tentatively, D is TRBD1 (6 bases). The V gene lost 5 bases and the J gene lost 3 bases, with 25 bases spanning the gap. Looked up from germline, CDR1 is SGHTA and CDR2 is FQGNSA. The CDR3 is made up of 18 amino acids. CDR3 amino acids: CASSQDRMGLGLDYGYTF. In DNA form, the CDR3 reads TGTGCCAGCAGCCAAGACAGGATGGGCCTGGGGTTGGACTATGGCTACACCTTC.

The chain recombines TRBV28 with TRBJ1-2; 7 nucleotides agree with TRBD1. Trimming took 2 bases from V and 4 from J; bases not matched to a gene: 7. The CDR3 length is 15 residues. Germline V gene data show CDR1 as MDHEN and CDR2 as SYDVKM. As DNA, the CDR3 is TGTGCCAGCAGTTTAGGGGGGACAGCGATCTATGGCTACACCTTC. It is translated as CASSLGGTAIYGYTF.

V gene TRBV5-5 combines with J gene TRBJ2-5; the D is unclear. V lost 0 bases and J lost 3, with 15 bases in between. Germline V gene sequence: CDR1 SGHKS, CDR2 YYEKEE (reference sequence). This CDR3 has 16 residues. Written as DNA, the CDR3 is TGTGCCAGCAGCTTGGAGTATTTGCGACGGGAAGAGACCCAGTACTTC. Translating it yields CASSLEYLRREETQYF.

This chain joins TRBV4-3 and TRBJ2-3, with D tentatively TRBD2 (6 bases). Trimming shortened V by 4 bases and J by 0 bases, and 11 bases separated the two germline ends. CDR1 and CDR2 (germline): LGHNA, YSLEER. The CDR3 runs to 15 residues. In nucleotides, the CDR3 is TGCGCCAGCAGCCTTGGAGGGGTTAGCACAGATACGCAGTATTTT. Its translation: CASSLGGVSTDTQYF.